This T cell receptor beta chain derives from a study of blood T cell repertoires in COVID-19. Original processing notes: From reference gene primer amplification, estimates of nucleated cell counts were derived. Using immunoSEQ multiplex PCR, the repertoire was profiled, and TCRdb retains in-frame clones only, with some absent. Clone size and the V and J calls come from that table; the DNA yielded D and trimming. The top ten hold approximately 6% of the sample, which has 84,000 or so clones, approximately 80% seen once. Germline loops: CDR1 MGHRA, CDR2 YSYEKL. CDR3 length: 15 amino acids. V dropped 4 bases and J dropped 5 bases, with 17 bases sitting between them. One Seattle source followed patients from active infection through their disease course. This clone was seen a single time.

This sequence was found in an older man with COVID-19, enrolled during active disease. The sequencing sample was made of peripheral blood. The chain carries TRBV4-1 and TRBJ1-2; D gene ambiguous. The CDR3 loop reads CASSPEGRGGYGYTF. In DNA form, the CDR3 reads TGCGCCAGCAGCCCCGAAGGTCGAGGCGGGTATGGCTACACCTTC.